This record looks at one T cell receptor beta chain sequence and its context. Its target is not known. Donors counted as nominally healthy when sampled, yet unrecorded immune exposures were likely. The data were taken from a study of cytomegalovirus exposure and HLA in healthy donors. Study-level findings and limits: Earlier analysis found most TCR beta V segments productive about 87% or about 30% of the time.

Researchers ran the PCR with 60 Vbeta and 13 Jbeta primers. The method was immunoSEQ multiplex PCR; TCRdb's version includes in-frame clones alone and lacks a portion of them. The table lists around 180,000 clones, more than 75% of them singletons. This receptor was taken from a woman aged 45-60 years in good health and CMV-seronegative. The sequenced sample consisted of PBMCs.

The CDR3 DNA reads TGTGCCAGCAGCTTGGTAGTTGGAGGACAAGAGACCCAGTACTTC. Its translation: CASSLVVGGQETQYF. The chain combines TRBV5-6 with TRBJ2-5; a possible D gene is TRBD2 (5 bases). This CDR3 is 15 amino acids long. Trimming cost V 0 bases and J 2 bases, with 11 bases left between them. CDR1 SGHDT and CDR2 YYEEEE come from the germline V gene.